The 8 T cell receptor beta chains below all came from one sample that was sequenced in a study of CD8+ T cells in alopecia areata. Noted treatment: oral pan-JAK inhibitor, 5-10 mg twice daily. Reverse transcription of extracted RNA yielded cDNA, which provided the sequencing template. Generated by immunoSEQ multiplex PCR, the TCRdb table keeps only in-frame clones and is missing some. The table includes around 190,000 clones, 60% detected once. The sequenced sample was CD4+ T cells sorted from blood, obtained at week 4, from a patient treated with tofacitinib. Every receptor here comes from a human donor with alopecia areata.

The rearrangement links TRBV28 to TRBJ2-7; no firm D call. The CDR3 is 12 amino acids. The ends were cut back, 3 bases at V and 7 bases at J, with 10 bases in the middle. CDR1 and CDR2 from the germline V gene are MDHEN and SYDVKM. CDR3 amino acids: CASSLAPREQYF. DNA for the CDR3: TGTGCCAGCAGTTTGGCTCCTCGGGAGCAGTACTTC.

V is TRBV2 and J is TRBJ1-2, with TRBD1 matching 8 bases. The junction had 5 bases not matched to a gene; V was cut back by 7 bases and J by 1 base. In germline, CDR1 is SNHLY, CDR2 FYNNEI. CDR3 size: 14 residues. The CDR3 coding sequence is TGTGCCAGCAACAAGACAGGGGATAACTATGGCTACACCTTC. This gives the protein CASNKTGDNYGYTF.

Only a few counts were recorded for this clone. This rearrangement joins TRBV28 to TRBJ1-2; tentatively, D is TRBD1 (6 bases). The CDR3 runs to 15 residues. V lost 5 bases, J lost 4 bases, and 17 bases lay in between. CDR1 MDHEN and CDR2 SYDVKM come from the germline V gene. CDR3 nucleotides: TGTGCCAGCAGTCCGTTTGGGGGGCGCACCTATGGCTACACCTTC. Translated, it gives CASSPFGGRTYGYTF.

The chain recombines TRBV29-1 with TRBJ2-7; D is undetermined. CDR3 length: 14 amino acids. The germline gives CDR1 SQVTM, CDR2 ANQGSEA. Trimming pared 0 bases from V and 4 bases from J, leaving 13 bases between. For the CDR3, the DNA is TGCAGCGTTGAAGATCCAAAGGGTCGGTACGAGCAGTACTTC. It is translated as CSVEDPKGRYEQYF.

The chain combines TRBV30 with TRBJ1-4; D is unclear. Trimming pared 1 base from V and 8 bases from J, leaving 17 bases between. The CDR3 sequence is 15 residues long. The germline V gene encodes CDR1 GTSNPN and CDR2 SVGIG (reference sequence). The CDR3 spells CAWSGIRTAGEKLFF. In nucleotides, the CDR3 is TGTGCCTGGAGTGGGATCCGGACGGCCGGCGAAAAACTGTTTTTT. The whole variable domain, filled in from reference TRBV30 and TRBJ1-4, reads SQTIHQWPATLVQPVGSPLSLECTVEGTSNPNLYWYRQAAGRGLQLLFYSVGIGQISSEVPQNLSASRPQDRQFILSSKKLLLSDSGFYLCAWSGIRTAGEKLFFGSGTQLSVL.

The CDR3 reads CASSSTSGRAPFF. CDR3 in DNA: TGCGCCAGCAGCTCGACTAGCGGGAGGGCCCCGTTCTTC. The genes are TRBV5-1 and TRBJ2-1, with 14 bases fitting TRBD2. This CDR3 has 13 residues. Germline V gives CDR1 SGHRS, CDR2 YFSETQ. The trim removed 3 bases at V and 15 bases at J, leaving 5 bases unmatched.

This clone was counted only a few times. The CDR3 sequence: CASSEEPGRGEQYF. The CDR3 DNA reads as TGTGCCAGCAGTGAAGAGCCGGGAAGGGGCGAGCAGTACTTC. The chain is built from TRBV25-1 and TRBJ2-7; D assignment may be TRBD1 or TRBD2 (5 bases each). The CDR3 runs 14 residues. V lost 2 bases, J lost 6 bases, and 14 bases lay in between. Germline-derived CDR1 and CDR2 are MGHDK and SYGVNS.

A few counts support this clone. V gene TRBV4-3 combines with J gene TRBJ1-5; D remains ambiguous. V was clipped by 3 bases and J by 0 bases, with 6 bases between them. This CDR3 comprises 14 residues. The germline V gene encodes CDR1 LGHNA and CDR2 YSLEER. CDR3 nucleotide sequence: TGCGCCAGCAGCCACATAGCTAGCAATCAGCCCCAGCATTTT. This codes for CASSHIASNQPQHF.